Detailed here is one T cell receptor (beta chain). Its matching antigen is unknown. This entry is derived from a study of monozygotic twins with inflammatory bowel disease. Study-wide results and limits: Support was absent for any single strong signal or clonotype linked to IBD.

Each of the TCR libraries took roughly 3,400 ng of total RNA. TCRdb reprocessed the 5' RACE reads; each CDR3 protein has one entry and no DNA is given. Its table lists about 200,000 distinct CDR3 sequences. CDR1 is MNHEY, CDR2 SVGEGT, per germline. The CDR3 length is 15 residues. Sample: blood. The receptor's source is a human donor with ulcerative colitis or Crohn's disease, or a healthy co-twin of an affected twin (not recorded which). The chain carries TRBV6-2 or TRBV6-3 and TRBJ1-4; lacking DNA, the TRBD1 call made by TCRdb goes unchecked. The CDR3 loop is CATRTLGTAAEKLFF.